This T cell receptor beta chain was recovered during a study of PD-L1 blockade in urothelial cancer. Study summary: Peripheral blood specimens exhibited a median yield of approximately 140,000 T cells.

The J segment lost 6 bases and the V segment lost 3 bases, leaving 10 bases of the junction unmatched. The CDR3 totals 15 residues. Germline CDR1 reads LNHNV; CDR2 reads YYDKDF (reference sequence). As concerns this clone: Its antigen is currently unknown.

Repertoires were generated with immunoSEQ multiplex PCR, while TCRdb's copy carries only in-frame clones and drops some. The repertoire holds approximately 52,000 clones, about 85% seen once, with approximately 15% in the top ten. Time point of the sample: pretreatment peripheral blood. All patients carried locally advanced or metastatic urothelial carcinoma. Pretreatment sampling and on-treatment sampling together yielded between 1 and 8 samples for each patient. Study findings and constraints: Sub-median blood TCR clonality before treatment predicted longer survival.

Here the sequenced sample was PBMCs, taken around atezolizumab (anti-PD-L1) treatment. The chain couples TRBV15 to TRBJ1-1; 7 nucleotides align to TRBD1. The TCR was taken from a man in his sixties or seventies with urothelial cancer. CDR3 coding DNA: TGTGCCACCAGCAGTTACAGGGGCGGCCCAGCTGAAGCTTTCTTT. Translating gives CATSSYRGGPAEAFF. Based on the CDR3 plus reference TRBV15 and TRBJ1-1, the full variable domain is DAMVIQNPRYQVTQFGKPVTLSCSQTLNHNVMYWYQQKSSQAPKLLFHYYDKDFNNEADTPDNFQSRRPNTSFCFLDIRSPGLGDTAMYLCATSSYRGGPAEAFFGQGTRLTVV.